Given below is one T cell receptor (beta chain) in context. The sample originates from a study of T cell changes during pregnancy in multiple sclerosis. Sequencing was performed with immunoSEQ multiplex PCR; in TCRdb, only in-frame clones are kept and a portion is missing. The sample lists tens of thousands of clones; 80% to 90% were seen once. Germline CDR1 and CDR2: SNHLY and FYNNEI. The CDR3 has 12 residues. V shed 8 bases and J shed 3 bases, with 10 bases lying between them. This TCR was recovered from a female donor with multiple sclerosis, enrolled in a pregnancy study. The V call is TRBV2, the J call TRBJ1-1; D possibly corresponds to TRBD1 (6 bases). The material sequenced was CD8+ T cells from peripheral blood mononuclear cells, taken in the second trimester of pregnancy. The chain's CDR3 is CASRWTDTEAFF. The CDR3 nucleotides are TGTGCCAGCCGCTGGACAGACACTGAAGCTTTCTTT.